The 15 T cell receptor beta chains reported below all come from one sample, sequenced in a study of tumor-infiltrating lymphocytes in primary liver carcinoma. Between roughly 20 and 33 mg of unsorted bulk tissue served as the source from which RNA and DNA were co-extracted. cDNA specific to TCR beta was made from about 0.45 ug of total RNA, with a constant-region primer employed for priming. ARM-PCR was slightly modified, and three nested multiplex PCR rounds with it gave rise to the TCR beta libraries. A C-beta reverse primer was combined with TRBV1-TRBV30 forward primers in the first two PCR rounds, and each round had around 10 cycles. TCRdb passed the multiplex PCR reads through MiXCR, listing each CDR3 protein once. This sample has fewer than 75,000 distinct CDR3 sequences, with approximately 74% found just once. Sequences were obtained from liver tumor tissue from sampling region 4. The subset was: tumor region T4, right-lateral pole. These receptors were collected from a man aged 35-49 years with primary liver carcinoma and hepatitis B virus infection.

Note on this clonotype: At one end, the junction sequence differs from germline, possibly due to a read error. V usage is TRBV6-5 and J usage is TRBJ2-3; no definite D call. CDR3 length equals 15 residues. CDR1 and CDR2 from the germline V gene are MNHEY and SVGAGI. The CDR3 reads CASSYAWLSTDTQYF. The CDR3 bases are TGTGCCAGTAGTTACGCGTGGCTAAGCACAGATACGCAGTATTTT.

At least ten counts were recorded for this clonotype. This chain links TRBV6-2 or TRBV6-3 with TRBJ2-1; D unclear. This CDR3 contains 15 residues. V was trimmed by 2 bases and J by 0 bases, leaving 8 bases between them. Per the germline V gene, CDR1 is MNHEY and CDR2 is SVGEGT. The CDR3 DNA reads as TGTGCCAGCAGTTACACGGAGAGCTCCTACAATGAGCAGTTCTTC. Amino acids: CASSYTESSYNEQFF.

As concerns this clonotype: This may arise from a read error, as a much more abundant clone is one base away. This chain links TRBV25-1 with TRBJ2-2, with D maybe TRBD2 (5 bases). The CDR3 is 11 amino acids. Germline assignment: CDR1 MGHDK and CDR2 SYGVNS. CDR3 sequence (DNA): TGTGCCAGCAGGGGCGCCGGGGTGCTGTTTTTT. Protein: CASRGAGVLFF.

In the case of this clonotype: This may be a read error, as it is one base from a much larger clone. The chain carries TRBV28 and TRBJ1-6; D might be TRBD1 (6 bases). Germline V gives CDR1 MDHEN, CDR2 SYDVKM. The CDR3 is made up of 14 amino acids. This CDR3 is CVSQSGAGDSPLHF. Written as DNA, the CDR3 is TGTGTCAGCCAGTCGGGGGCGGGAGATTCACCCCTCCACTTT.

This clonotype showed up just once. The V and J genes are TRBV29-1 and TRBJ1-2, with no clear D. Germline V gives CDR1 SQVTM, CDR2 ANQGSEA. The V gene lost 6 bases and the J gene lost 3 bases, with 17 bases spanning the gap. The CDR3 totals 14 residues. The CDR3 nucleotides are TGCAGCGTGTGGTACCCGGGCCTGGACTATGGCTACACCTTC. Its protein is CSVWYPGLDYGYTF.

This CDR3 reads CAWSGDRHTEAFF. CDR3 bases: TGTGCCTGGAGCGGAGACAGGCACACTGAAGCTTTCTTT. This chain uses TRBV30 with TRBJ1-1; a weak D match, TRBD1 (6 bases). Germline V gives CDR1 GTSNPN, CDR2 SVGIG (reference sequence). The CDR3 is 13 amino acids. Trimming shortened V by 3 bases and J by 3 bases, and 11 bases separated the two germline ends.

This clonotype was observed a single time. A much larger clone lies one base from this, so it may be a read error. V usage is TRBV30 and J usage is TRBJ2-1; perhaps TRBD2 as D (5 bases). Germline V gives CDR1 GTSNPN, CDR2 SVGIG (reference sequence). V gave up 7 bases and J gave up 1 base, with 20 bases separating them. The CDR3 consists of 16 residues. CDR3 sequence (DNA): TGTGCCTTGAGCCGGCCGGGGTCTGAGTCCTACAATGAGCAGTTCTTC. It encodes CALSRPGSESYNEQFF.

As regards this clonotype: A junction boundary mismatches the germline segment, possibly from a read error. The rearrangement links TRBV11-2 to TRBJ1-1, with a possible D match to TRBD1 (5 bases). CDR3 length: 16 amino acids. Germline V lookup: CDR1 SGHAT, CDR2 FQNNGV. CDR3 residues: CASNRGRAGVFTEALF. As DNA, the CDR3 is TGTGCCAGCAATCGAGGTAGGGCGGGGGTCTTCACTGAAGCTTTATTT. Looking up the rest from reference TRBV11-2 and TRBJ1-1 gives the full variable domain: EAGVAQSPRYKIIEKRQSVAFWCNPISGHATLYWYQQILGQGPKLLIQFQNNGVVDDSQLPKDRFSAERLKGVDSTLKIQPAKLEDSAVYLCASNRGRAGVFTEALFGQGTRLTVV.

This chain joins TRBV4-1 and TRBJ2-1; the D call may be TRBD1 or TRBD2 (6 bases each). V gave up 2 bases and J gave up 0 bases, with 20 bases separating them. This CDR3 has 19 residues. Looked up from germline, CDR1 is MGHRA and CDR2 is YSYEKL. In DNA form, the CDR3 reads TGCGCCAGCAGCCAACGGGGGCTAGCGAGAGGTGACTCCTACAATGAGCAGTTCTTC. This codes for CASSQRGLARGDSYNEQFF.

The chain carries TRBV7-3 and TRBJ2-1; D call uncertain. Trimming took off 5 bases at V and 8 bases at J, with 13 bases between the two ends. Germline V gives CDR1 SGHTA, CDR2 FQGTGA. The CDR3 loop spans 13 amino acids. DNA of the CDR3: TGTGCCAGCAGCCTCTCCCTTAGGGATGAGCAGTTCTTC. It codes for CASSLSLRDEQFF.

As to this clonotype: A junction end diverges from the germline sequence, so it may reflect a read error. The chain couples TRBV28 to TRBJ2-1; D is possibly TRBD1 (7 bases). This CDR3 is 15 amino acids long. CDR1 and CDR2 (germline): MDHEN, SYDVKM. The CDR3 reads CASSLRRQGGNEQSF. In DNA, the CDR3 is TGTGCCAGCAGTTTAAGGAGACAGGGAGGTAATGAGCAGTCCTTC.

Comments on this clonotype: Compared with germline, one end of the junction differs, possibly owing to a read error. This rearrangement joins TRBV5-1 to TRBJ2-4, with D maybe TRBD2 (5 bases). Per the germline V gene, CDR1 is SGHRS and CDR2 is YFSETQ. The CDR3 has 14 amino acids. CDR3 coding DNA: TGCGCCAGCAGCAGCGGAGGACCCAAAAACAATCAGCACTTC. Translation: CASSSGGPKNNQHF.

This chain joins TRBV28 and TRBJ2-2; D is unresolved. CDR3 length equals 15 residues. V was pared by 5 bases and J by 1 base, with 11 bases between. Germline V lookup: CDR1 MDHEN, CDR2 SYDVKM. The CDR3: CASSRTAENTGELFF. CDR3 nucleotide sequence: TGTGCCAGCAGTCGAACGGCAGAGAACACCGGGGAGCTGTTTTTT.

This clonotype turned up a few times. The rearrangement links TRBV5-4 to TRBJ2-2; D gene ambiguous. The CDR3 has 12 amino acids. V lost 7 bases and J 5 bases, leaving 9 bases between the germline ends. Germline V gene sequence: CDR1 SGHNT, CDR2 YYREEE (reference sequence). As DNA, the CDR3 is TGTGCCAGCGGGATGGGGACCGGGGAGCTGTTTTTT. It codes for CASGMGTGELFF.

This clonotype was detected ten times or more. The rearrangement joins TRBV5-8 to TRBJ2-2; tentative D call: TRBD2 (6 bases). The germline V gene has CDR1 SGHTS and CDR2 YDEGEE. The CDR3 extends over 14 amino acids. V gave up 1 base and J gave up 6 bases, with 10 bases separating them. CDR3 nucleotides: TGTGCCAGCAGCTTGCGGAGGGGATCCGGGGAGCTGTTTTTT. It codes for CASSLRRGSGELFF.